The 2 T cell receptor beta chains reported below all come from one sample, sequenced in a study of shared clonotypes between healthy human individuals (dated by TCRdb to between 2020 and 2021). Libraries were made using the immunoSEQ multiplex PCR assay. TCRdb carries this immuneACCESS record with in-frame sequences only. Its versions omit some clonotypes, under half of them owing to an unresolved V gene in the studies checked, with the rest unexplained. This sample gives under 1 million clones in total; 96% of them show up just once. The biggest ten clones account for under 0.3% of the sample. For the CD8 naive samples, CD45RO-negative cells were positively selected for CCR7, yielding a CD45RA+CCR7+ population from which TemRA cells were excluded. The sequenced sample consisted of naive CD8+ T cells sorted from blood. The cell subset or site label on this specimen signifies: CD45RA+CCR7+. These receptors were collected from a man aged 25-45 years in good health.

The gene calls are TRBV4-1 and TRBJ2-3; D remains unclear. Trimming shortened V by 11 bases and J by 4 bases, and 7 bases separated the two germline ends. Germline CDR1 and CDR2: MGHRA and YSYEKL. This CDR3 is built from 10 residues. The CDR3 sequence: CAVGADTQYF. CDR3 in DNA: TGCGCCGTCGGAGCAGATACGCAGTATTTT.

V is TRBV19 and J is TRBJ2-1, with 11 bases identical to TRBD2. There are 17 residues in the CDR3. J was trimmed by 3 bases and V by 5 bases; bases with no gene match: 9. Per the germline V gene, CDR1 is LNHDA and CDR2 is SQIVND (reference sequence). The CDR3 sequence is CASSVSGTSGLYNEQFF. The CDR3, as DNA: TGTGCCAGTAGTGTATCCGGGACTAGCGGACTCTACAATGAGCAGTTCTTC.